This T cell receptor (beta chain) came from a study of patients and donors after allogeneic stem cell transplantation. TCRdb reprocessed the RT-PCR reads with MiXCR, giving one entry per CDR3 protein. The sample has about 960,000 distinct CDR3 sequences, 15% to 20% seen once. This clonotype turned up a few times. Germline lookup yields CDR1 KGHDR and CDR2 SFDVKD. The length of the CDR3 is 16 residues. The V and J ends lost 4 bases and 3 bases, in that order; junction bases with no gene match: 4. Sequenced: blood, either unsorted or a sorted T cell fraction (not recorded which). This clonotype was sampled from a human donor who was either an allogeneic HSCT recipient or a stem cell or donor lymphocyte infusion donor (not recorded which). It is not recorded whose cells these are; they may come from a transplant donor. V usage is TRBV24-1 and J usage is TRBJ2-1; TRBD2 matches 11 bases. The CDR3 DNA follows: TGTGCCACCAGTGACCAACTAGCGGGGGACTACAATGAGCAGTTCTTC. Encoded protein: CATSDQLAGDYNEQFF.